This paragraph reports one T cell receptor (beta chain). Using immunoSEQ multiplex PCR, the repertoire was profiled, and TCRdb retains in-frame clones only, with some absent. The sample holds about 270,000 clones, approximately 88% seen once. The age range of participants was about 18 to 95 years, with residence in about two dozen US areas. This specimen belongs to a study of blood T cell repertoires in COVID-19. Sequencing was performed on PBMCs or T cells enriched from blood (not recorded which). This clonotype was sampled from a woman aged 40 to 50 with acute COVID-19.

CDR3 region: CASSLSGQSYGYTF. Here the CDR3 DNA reads TGTGCCAGCAGTTTATCGGGACAGAGCTATGGCTACACCTTC. V gene TRBV27 combines with J gene TRBJ1-2, with TRBD1 matching over 7 bases. Germline assignment: CDR1 MNHEY and CDR2 SMNVEV (reference sequence). The CDR3 sequence is 14 residues long. The V segment lost 0 bases and the J segment 4 bases; nucleotides outside the gene matches: 2.